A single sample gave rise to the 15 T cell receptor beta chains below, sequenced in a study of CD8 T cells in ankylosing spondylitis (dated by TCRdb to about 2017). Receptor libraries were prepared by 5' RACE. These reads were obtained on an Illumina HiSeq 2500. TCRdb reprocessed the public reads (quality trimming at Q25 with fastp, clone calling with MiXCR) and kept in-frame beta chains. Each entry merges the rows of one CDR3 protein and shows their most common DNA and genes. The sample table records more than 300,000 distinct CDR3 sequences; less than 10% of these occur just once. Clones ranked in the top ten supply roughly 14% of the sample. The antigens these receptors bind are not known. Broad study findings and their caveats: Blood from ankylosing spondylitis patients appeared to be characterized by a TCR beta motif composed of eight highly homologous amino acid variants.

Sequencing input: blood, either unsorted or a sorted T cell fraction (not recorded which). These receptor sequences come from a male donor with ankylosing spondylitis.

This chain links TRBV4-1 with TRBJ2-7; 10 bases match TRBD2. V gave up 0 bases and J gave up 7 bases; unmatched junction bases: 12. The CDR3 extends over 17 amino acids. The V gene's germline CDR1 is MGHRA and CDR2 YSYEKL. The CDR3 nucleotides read TGCGCCAGCAGCCAAGATAGTAACCTAGCGGGAGAGTCAGAGCAGTACTTC. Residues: CASSQDSNLAGESEQYF.

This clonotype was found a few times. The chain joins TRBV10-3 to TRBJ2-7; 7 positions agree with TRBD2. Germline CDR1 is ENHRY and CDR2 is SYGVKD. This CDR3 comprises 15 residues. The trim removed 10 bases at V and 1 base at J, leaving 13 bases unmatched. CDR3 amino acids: CATLRISRESYEQYF. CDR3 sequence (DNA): TGTGCCACCCTGCGGATCTCGCGGGAGTCCTACGAGCAGTACTTC.

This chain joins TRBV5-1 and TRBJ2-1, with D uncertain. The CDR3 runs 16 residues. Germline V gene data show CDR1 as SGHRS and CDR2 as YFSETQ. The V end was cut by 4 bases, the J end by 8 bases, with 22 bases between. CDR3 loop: CASSPIGRRTRYEQFF. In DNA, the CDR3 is TGCGCCAGCAGCCCTATCGGGCGGCGGACGCGATATGAGCAGTTCTTC. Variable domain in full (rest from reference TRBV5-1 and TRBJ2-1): KAGVTQTPRYLIKTRGQQVTLSCSPISGHRSVSWYQQTPGQGLQFLFEYFSETQRNKGNFPGRFSGRQFSNSRSEMNVSTLELGDSALYLCASSPIGRRTRYEQFFGPGTRLTVL.

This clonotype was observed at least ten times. CDR3 nucleotide sequence: TGTGCCAGCAGCCTCACAGGGGTCACTGAAGCTTTCTTT. Its translation: CASSLTGVTEAFF. The chain couples TRBV6-4 to TRBJ1-1; 7 nucleotides agree with TRBD1. CDR3 length: 13 residues. V lost 6 bases to trimming and J lost 4 bases; unmatched junction nucleotides: 5. Germline assignment: CDR1 MRHNA and CDR2 SNTAGT.

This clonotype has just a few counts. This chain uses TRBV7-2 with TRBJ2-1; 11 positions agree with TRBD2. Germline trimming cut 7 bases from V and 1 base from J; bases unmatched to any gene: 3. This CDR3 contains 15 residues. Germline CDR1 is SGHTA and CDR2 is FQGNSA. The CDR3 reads CASTLAGGSYNEQFF. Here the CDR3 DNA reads TGTGCCAGCACCCTAGCGGGAGGTTCCTACAATGAGCAGTTCTTC.

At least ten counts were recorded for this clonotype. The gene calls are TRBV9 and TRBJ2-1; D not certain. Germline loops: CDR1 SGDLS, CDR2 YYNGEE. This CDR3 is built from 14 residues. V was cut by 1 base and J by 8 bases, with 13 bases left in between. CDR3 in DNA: TGTGCCAGCAGCGTATCATGGGATCTCCATGAGCAGTTCTTC. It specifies CASSVSWDLHEQFF. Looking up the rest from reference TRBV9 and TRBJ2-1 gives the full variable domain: DSGVTQTPKHLITATGQRVTLRCSPRSGDLSVYWYQQSLDQGLQFLIQYYNGEERAKGNILERFSAQQFPDLHSELNLSSLELGDSALYFCASSVSWDLHEQFFGPGTRLTVL.

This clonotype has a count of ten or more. The CDR3 nucleotides are TGTGCCACCCGGTACCGGGAGGGAAACAATGAGCAGTTCTTC. Amino acids: CATRYREGNNEQFF. The chain employs TRBV12-3 or TRBV12-4 and TRBJ2-1; 8 nucleotides agree with TRBD2. The CDR3 is 14 residues long. V was pared by 10 bases and J by 5 bases, with 10 bases of the junction left unmatched.

In DNA form, the CDR3 reads TGTGCCAGCAGCCGGATTATTGTATTAGGACAGAACACCGGGGAGCTGTTTTTT. This encodes CASSRIIVLGQNTGELFF. This chain uses TRBV5-6 with TRBJ2-2, with D perhaps matching TRBD1 (5 bases). Trimming stripped 4 bases from V and 1 base from J, with 20 bases between. This CDR3 contains 18 residues. Germline CDR1 reads SGHDT; CDR2 reads YYEEEE.

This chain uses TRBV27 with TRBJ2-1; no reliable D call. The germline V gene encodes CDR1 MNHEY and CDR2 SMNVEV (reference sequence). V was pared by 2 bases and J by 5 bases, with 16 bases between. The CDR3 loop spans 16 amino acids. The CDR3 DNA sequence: TGTGCCAGCAGTTTAAGGGCCGCAACGGAGAACAATGAGCAGTTCTTC. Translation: CASSLRAATENNEQFF.

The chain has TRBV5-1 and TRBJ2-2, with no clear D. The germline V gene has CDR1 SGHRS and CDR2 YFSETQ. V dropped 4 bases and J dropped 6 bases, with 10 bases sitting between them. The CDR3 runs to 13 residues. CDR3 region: CASSRARPGELFF. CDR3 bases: TGCGCCAGCAGCCGGGCGCGCCCCGGGGAGCTGTTTTTT.

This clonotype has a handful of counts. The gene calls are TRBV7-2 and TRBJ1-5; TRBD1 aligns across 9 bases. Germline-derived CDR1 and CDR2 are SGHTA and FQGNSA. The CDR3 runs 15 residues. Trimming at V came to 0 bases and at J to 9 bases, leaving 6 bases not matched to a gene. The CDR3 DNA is TGTGCCAGCAGCTTAGCCGGACAGGGGACGCGGCCCCAGCATTTT. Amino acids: CASSLAGQGTRPQHF.

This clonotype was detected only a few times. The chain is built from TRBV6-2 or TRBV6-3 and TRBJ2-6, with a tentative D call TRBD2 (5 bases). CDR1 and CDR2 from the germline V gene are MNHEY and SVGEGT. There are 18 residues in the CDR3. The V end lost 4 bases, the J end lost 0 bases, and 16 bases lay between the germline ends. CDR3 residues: CASSLRLSGISGANVLTF. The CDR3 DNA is TGTGCCAGCAGTTTACGATTAAGCGGAATCTCTGGGGCCAACGTCCTGACTTTC.

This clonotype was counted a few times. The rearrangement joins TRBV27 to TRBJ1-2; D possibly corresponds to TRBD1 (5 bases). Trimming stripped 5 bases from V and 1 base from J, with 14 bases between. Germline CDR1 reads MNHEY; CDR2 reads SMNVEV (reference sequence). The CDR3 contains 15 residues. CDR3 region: CASSGSGYVNYGYTF. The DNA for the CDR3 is TGTGCCAGCAGTGGCTCAGGGTACGTTAACTATGGCTACACCTTC.

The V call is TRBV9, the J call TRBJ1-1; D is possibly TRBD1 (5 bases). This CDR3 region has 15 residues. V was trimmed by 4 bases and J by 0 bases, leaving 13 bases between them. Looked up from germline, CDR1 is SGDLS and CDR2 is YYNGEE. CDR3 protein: CASSPAGRVNTEAFF. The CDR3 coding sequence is TGTGCCAGCAGCCCGGCGGGACGGGTGAACACTGAAGCTTTCTTT.

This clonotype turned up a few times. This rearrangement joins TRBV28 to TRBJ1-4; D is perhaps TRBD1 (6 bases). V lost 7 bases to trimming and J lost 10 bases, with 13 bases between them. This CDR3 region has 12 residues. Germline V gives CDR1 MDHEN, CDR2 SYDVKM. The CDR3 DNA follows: TGTGCCAGCACTTCACTCAGGGGAAAACTGTTTTTT. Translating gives CASTSLRGKLFF.